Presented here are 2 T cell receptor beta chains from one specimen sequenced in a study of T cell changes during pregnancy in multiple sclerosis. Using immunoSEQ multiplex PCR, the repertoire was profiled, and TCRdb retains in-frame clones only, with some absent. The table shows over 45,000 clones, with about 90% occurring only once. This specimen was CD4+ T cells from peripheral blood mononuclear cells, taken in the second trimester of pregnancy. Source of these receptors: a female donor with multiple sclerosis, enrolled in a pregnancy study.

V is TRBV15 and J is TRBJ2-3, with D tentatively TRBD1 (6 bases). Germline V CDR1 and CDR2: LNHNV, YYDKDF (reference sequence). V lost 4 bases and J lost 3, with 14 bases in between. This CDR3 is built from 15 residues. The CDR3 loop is CATSTRQELTDTQYF. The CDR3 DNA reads TGTGCCACCAGCACTCGACAGGAGCTTACAGATACGCAGTATTTT. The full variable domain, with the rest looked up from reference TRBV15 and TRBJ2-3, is DAMVIQNPRYQVTQFGKPVTLSCSQTLNHNVMYWYQQKSSQAPKLLFHYYDKDFNNEADTPDNFQSRRPNTSFCFLDIRSPGLGDTAMYLCATSTRQELTDTQYFGPGTRLTVL.

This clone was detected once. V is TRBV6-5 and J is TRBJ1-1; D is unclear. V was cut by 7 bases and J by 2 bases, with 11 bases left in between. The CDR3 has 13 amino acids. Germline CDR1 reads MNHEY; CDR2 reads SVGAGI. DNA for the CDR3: TGTGCCAGCACCCCAAGGAGAAACACTGAAGCTTTCTTT. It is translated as CASTPRRNTEAFF.